This TCR beta chain was found in a study of Ad26.COV2.S vaccination and SARS-CoV-2 variants. Sequencing was performed with immunoSEQ multiplex PCR; in TCRdb, only in-frame clones are kept and a portion is missing. The profile shows approximately 280,000 clones, over 75% of them singletons. The treatment denotes: approximately 18 received Ad26.COV2.S at low or high dose, single or two shots; roughly five received placebo; per-sample allocation not given. Specimen acquisition occurred on day 63 following the initial vaccine or placebo injection. Germline V gives CDR1 SGDLS, CDR2 YYNGEE. Trimming took 0 bases from V and 3 from J, leaving 12 bases between them. The CDR3 consists of 15 residues.

The sample consisted of peripheral blood, taken in a trial of Ad26.COV2.S vaccine versus placebo. The origin of this receptor is a person aged 18-60 years who received the Ad26.COV2.S COVID-19 vaccine or a placebo. The rearrangement uses TRBV9 and TRBJ1-2; the D gene is possibly TRBD1 (5 bases). The CDR3 here is CASSVDVGGHYGYTF. For the CDR3, the DNA is TGTGCCAGCAGCGTAGATGTCGGGGGACACTATGGCTACACCTTC.